This TCR beta chain was sequenced for a study of shared clonotypes between healthy human individuals. The split of CD4+ cells yielded CD45RA+ naive and CD45RA-negative memory subsets. The assay used deep level. Assay used: immunoSEQ multiplex PCR; TCRdb lists only in-frame clones, some missing. The sample comprises approximately 1.5 million clones, under 99% of which are singletons, and 0.4% to 0.55% rests with the top ten. Trimming took 6 bases from V and 0 from J, leaving 10 bases between them. CDR1 and CDR2 (germline): SGHRS, YFSETQ. The CDR3 sequence is 14 residues long. The receptor's source is a man under 40 in good health. Sequencing used naive CD4+ T cells sorted from blood. Specified subset: CD45RA+ positively selected. The chain employs TRBV5-1 and TRBJ1-3; no reliable D call. Here the CDR3 reads CASTPTASGNTIYF. The CDR3 DNA reads TGCGCCAGCACCCCGACTGCCTCTGGAAACACCATATATTTT.